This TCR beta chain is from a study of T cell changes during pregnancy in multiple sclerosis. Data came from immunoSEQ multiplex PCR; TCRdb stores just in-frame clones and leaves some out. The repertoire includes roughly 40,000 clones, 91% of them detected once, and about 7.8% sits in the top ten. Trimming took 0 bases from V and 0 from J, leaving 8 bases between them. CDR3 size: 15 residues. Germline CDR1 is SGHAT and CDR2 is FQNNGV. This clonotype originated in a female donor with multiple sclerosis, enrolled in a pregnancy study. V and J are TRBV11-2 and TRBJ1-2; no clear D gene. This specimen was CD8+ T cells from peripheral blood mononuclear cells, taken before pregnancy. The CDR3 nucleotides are TGTGCCAGCAGCTTAGATGACACCCCTAACTATGGCTACACCTTC. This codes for CASSLDDTPNYGYTF.